The rows below give T cell receptor beta chains drawn from one sample of a study of blood T cell repertoires in COVID-19. Assay used: immunoSEQ multiplex PCR; TCRdb lists only in-frame clones, some missing. The profile covers over 100,000 clones, with around three quarters appearing a single time and 4% taken by the ten largest. Input material: peripheral blood. These receptors were collected from a woman aged 80 or older with acute or convalescent COVID-19. Each CDR3 is given with its conserved first and last residue. Fields, in order: CDR3 protein, V gene.

cdr3_aa: CASRQPKSNEQFF
v_call: TRBV7-8

cdr3_aa: CASSTLTGGSGETQYF
v_call: TRBV5-1

cdr3_aa: CASTLDLADTEAFF
v_call: TRBV2

cdr3_aa: CASSQTRQGDIVYEQYF
v_call: TRBV5-1

cdr3_aa: CASRPSGRVNGELFF
v_call: TRBV28

cdr3_aa: CASRSTGHQPQHF
v_call: TRBV6-5

cdr3_aa: CASSRLPTTGTGANVLTF
v_call: TRBV3-1/TRBV3-2

cdr3_aa: CASSKACRGHHGYTF
v_call: TRBV21-1

cdr3_aa: CASSLAGNEQFF
v_call: TRBV13

cdr3_aa: CASSPDRHTEAFF
v_call: TRBV5-6

cdr3_aa: CASSAGTGIPGADTQYF
v_call: TRBV9

cdr3_aa: CSSRGKWANTEAFF
v_call: TRBV29-1

cdr3_aa: CASSQDSTATGELFF
v_call: TRBV4-3

cdr3_aa: CASSFQGARGTDTQYF
v_call: TRBV6-5

cdr3_aa: CASSTRTPRTGELFF
v_call: TRBV6-2/TRBV6-3

cdr3_aa: CASSPSRGTDTQYF
v_call: TRBV18

cdr3_aa: CASNTPRGGWRGNTIYF
v_call: TRBV28

cdr3_aa: CASSLDHFGGTSGYNEQFF
v_call: TRBV11-2